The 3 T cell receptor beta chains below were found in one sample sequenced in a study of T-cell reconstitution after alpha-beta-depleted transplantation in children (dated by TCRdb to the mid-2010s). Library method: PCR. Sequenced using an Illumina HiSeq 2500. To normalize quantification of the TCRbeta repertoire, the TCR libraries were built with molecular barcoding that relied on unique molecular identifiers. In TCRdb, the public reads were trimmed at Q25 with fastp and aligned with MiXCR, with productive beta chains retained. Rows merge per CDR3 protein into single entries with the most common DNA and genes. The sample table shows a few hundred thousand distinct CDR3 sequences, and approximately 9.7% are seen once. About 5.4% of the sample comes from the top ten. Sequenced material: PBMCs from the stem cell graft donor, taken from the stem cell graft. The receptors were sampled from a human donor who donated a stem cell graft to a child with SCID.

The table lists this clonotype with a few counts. The CDR3 spells CASRSQGRGYGYTF. CDR3 bases: TGTGCCAGCAGGTCGCAGGGGCGCGGGTATGGCTACACCTTC. The chain has TRBV28 and TRBJ1-2, with D possibly matching TRBD1 (6 bases). Trimming cost V 6 bases and J 5 bases, with 16 bases left between them. The CDR3 is 14 amino acids. Germline V gene lookup returns CDR1 MDHEN and CDR2 SYDVKM.

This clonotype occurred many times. CDR3 nucleotide sequence: TGCGCCAGCAGCTTTAATTTGGGAGATACGCAGTATTTT. As protein: CASSFNLGDTQYF. This chain connects TRBV5-1 to TRBJ2-3; D not certain. The CDR3 has 13 amino acids. Germline loops: CDR1 SGHRS, CDR2 YFSETQ. The V end lost 2 bases, the J end lost 5 bases, and 9 bases lay between the germline ends.

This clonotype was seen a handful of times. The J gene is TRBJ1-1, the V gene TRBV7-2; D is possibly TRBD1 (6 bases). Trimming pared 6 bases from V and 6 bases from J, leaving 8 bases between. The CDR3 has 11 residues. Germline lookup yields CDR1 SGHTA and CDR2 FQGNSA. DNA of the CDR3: TGTGCCAGCAGACGGACAGCTGAAGCTTTCTTT. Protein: CASRRTAEAFF. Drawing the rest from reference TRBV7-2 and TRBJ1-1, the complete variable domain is GAGVSQSPSNKVTEKGKDVELRCDPISGHTALYWYRQSLGQGLEFLIYFQGNSAPDKSGLPSDRFSAERTGGSVSTLTIQRTQQEDSAVYLCASRRTAEAFFGQGTRLTVV.